The 21 T cell receptor beta chains below were found in one sample sequenced in a study of T cell responses to AZD1222 COVID-19 vaccine. Generated by immunoSEQ multiplex PCR, the TCRdb table keeps only in-frame clones and is missing some. The sample includes roughly 120,000 clones, about 90% of them seen just once. The sequencing used peripheral blood, collected on day 0 of AZD1222 vaccination. The receptor set was obtained from an adult in good health.

The gene calls are TRBV10-3 and TRBJ2-3; a possible D gene is TRBD2 (7 bases). The CDR3 extends over 18 amino acids. Germline values: CDR1 ENHRY, CDR2 SYGVKD. The V end was cut by 2 bases, the J end by 2 bases, with 20 bases between. The DNA for the CDR3 is TGTGCCATCAGTGAGAGTGGCATGAGGGGGGGGTCCACAGATACGCAGTATTTT. Protein: CAISESGMRGGSTDTQYF.

The chain has TRBV5-4 and TRBJ2-7; D uncertain. Germline V gene sequence: CDR1 SGHNT, CDR2 YYREEE (reference sequence). The CDR3 sequence is 15 residues long. Between the trimmed V and J ends, which lost 4 bases and 1 base, there was a span of 15 bases. The CDR3 sequence is CASSNYPTGSYEQYF. The CDR3, as DNA: TGTGCCAGCAGCAATTACCCGACTGGATCCTACGAGCAGTACTTC.

The gene calls are TRBV13 and TRBJ2-3; 10 bases fit TRBD1. CDR3 length: 16 residues. Germline CDR1 reads PRHDT; CDR2 reads FYEKMQ (reference sequence). After removal of 3 bases from V and 1 base from J, the junction contained 4 bases not matched to a gene. CDR3 protein: CASSFSGQGGTDTQYF. CDR3 nucleotides: TGTGCCAGCAGCTTCTCCGGACAGGGGGGCACAGATACGCAGTATTTT.

This clone appeared a single time. CDR3 DNA: TGCGCCAGCAGCCACCGGGACAGAGCTAATGAAAAACTGTTTTTT. It codes for CASSHRDRANEKLFF. The rearrangement uses TRBV4-1 and TRBJ1-4, with TRBD1 matching over 7 bases. CDR3 size: 15 residues. V was pared by 3 bases and J by 3 bases, with 4 bases of the junction left unmatched. Germline V gene lookup returns CDR1 MGHRA and CDR2 YSYEKL.

Notes on this clone: One end of the junction fails to match germline, which may point to a read error. The chain employs TRBV7-7 and TRBJ2-1; TRBD1 matches 9 bases. The germline V gene encodes CDR1 SSHAT and CDR2 FNYEAQ (reference sequence). The CDR3 sequence is 16 residues long. The CDR3 coding sequence is TGTGCTAGCAGCCCCGGCAGGACAGGGGCCTACAATGAGCAGTTCTTC. Protein product: CASSPGRTGAYNEQFF.

The chain combines TRBV10-1 with TRBJ2-7; D unclear. Looked up from germline, CDR1 is WNHNN and CDR2 is SYGVQD (reference sequence). Trimming removed 4 bases from V and 0 bases from J, with 16 bases in between. The CDR3 covers 16 residues. In nucleotides, the CDR3 is TGCGCCAGCAGTGGGTCAGCGAGCCTAAGCTCCTACGAGCAGTACTTC. Translated, it gives CASSGSASLSSYEQYF.

This clone was recorded once. This sequence joins TRBV2 and TRBJ2-7, with 9 bases matching TRBD1. There are 15 residues in the CDR3. Germline assignment: CDR1 SNHLY and CDR2 FYNNEI. The ends lost 7 bases at V and 5 bases at J; junction bases unmatched: 12. This CDR3 reads CASMDPQGAMDEQYF. CDR3 bases: TGTGCCAGCATGGACCCACAGGGGGCTATGGACGAGCAGTACTTC. The variable domain in full, with the rest retrieved from reference TRBV2 and TRBJ2-7, is EPEVTQTPSHQVTQMGQEVILRCVPISNHLYFYWYRQILGQKVEFLVSFYNNEISEKSEIFDDQFSVERPDGSNFTLKIRSTKLEDSAMYFCASMDPQGAMDEQYFGPGTRLTVT.

This chain links TRBV20-1 with TRBJ2-3; D not resolved. The CDR3 loop spans 11 amino acids. Germline V lookup: CDR1 DFQATT, CDR2 SNEGSKA (reference sequence). Trimming left V 6 bases short and J 10 bases short, with 14 bases between. The CDR3 loop reads CSAHLGPPQYF. The DNA for the CDR3 is TGCAGTGCCCATCTAGGCCCTCCGCAGTATTTT.

This chain uses TRBV19 with TRBJ2-1; the match to TRBD2 covers 7 bases. The CDR3 runs to 15 residues. With V trimmed by 4 bases and J by 5 bases, 8 bases remained unmatched. CDR1 and CDR2 (germline): LNHDA, SQIVND (reference sequence). The DNA of the CDR3 is TGTGCCAGTAGTACCCCGGGGGGTTGGGACAATGAGCAGTTCTTC. Amino acids: CASSTPGGWDNEQFF. Drawing the rest from reference TRBV19 and TRBJ2-1, the complete variable domain is DGGITQSPKYLFRKEGQNVTLSCEQNLNHDAMYWYRQDPGQGLRLIYYSQIVNDFQKGDIAEGYSVSREKKESFPLTVTSAQKNPTAFYLCASSTPGGWDNEQFFGPGTRLTVL.

The gene calls are TRBV27 and TRBJ1-2; D is unresolved. The CDR3 has 12 amino acids. In germline, CDR1 is MNHEY, CDR2 SMNVEV (reference sequence). V lost 10 bases, J lost 8 bases, and 17 bases lay in between. CDR3 region: CATWTFDLGYTF. The CDR3, as DNA: TGTGCCACCTGGACCTTCGATTTGGGCTACACCTTC.

The V and J genes are TRBV4-1 and TRBJ1-1, with 7 bases matching TRBD1. V trimming: 0 bases; J trimming: 2 bases; junction bases outside the gene matches: 9. Per germline, CDR1 MGHRA and CDR2 YSYEKL. This CDR3 is 17 amino acids long. CDR3 region: CASSQDLDRVRNTEAFF. The CDR3 bases are TGCGCCAGCAGCCAAGACCTTGACAGGGTTCGAAACACTGAAGCTTTCTTT.

The chain has TRBV7-8 and TRBJ2-7, with 10 nucleotides matching TRBD2. Trimming took 5 bases from V and 3 from J; bases not matched to a gene: 7. From germline, CDR1 is SGHVS and CDR2 FQNEAQ. The CDR3 is 15 amino acids. In nucleotides, the CDR3 is TGTGCCAGCAGCATTCCCGGGACTAGCGTCTACGAGCAGTACTTC. It is translated as CASSIPGTSVYEQYF.

The chain couples TRBV19 to TRBJ1-1, with TRBD1 identical over 9 bases. Trimming took 3 bases from V and 4 from J; bases not matched to a gene: 6. The germline gives CDR1 LNHDA, CDR2 SQIVND (reference sequence). The CDR3 is 15 residues long. CDR3 amino acids: CASSIRLDRGTEAFF. CDR3 DNA: TGTGCCAGTAGTATTAGATTGGACAGGGGCACTGAAGCTTTCTTT.

The chain links TRBV28 to TRBJ1-4; tentatively, D is TRBD1 (5 bases). The CDR3 covers 14 residues. Germline CDR1 MDHEN, CDR2 SYDVKM. V lost 6 bases to trimming and J lost 8 bases, with 16 bases between them. CDR3 sequence reads: CASRAGGGSEKLFF. The CDR3 coding sequence is TGTGCCAGCAGAGCGGGTGGGGGATCCGAAAAACTGTTTTTT.

This clone is a singleton in its sample. J is TRBJ1-2 and V is TRBV27, with 8 bases aligning to TRBD1. The CDR3 covers 13 residues. V was clipped by 0 bases and J by 8 bases; unmatched bases: 2. The germline V gene encodes CDR1 MNHEY and CDR2 SMNVEV (reference sequence). The CDR3 loop reads CASSLSQGAGYTF. The DNA of the CDR3 is TGTGCCAGCAGTTTATCCCAGGGGGCGGGCTACACCTTC.

The V call is TRBV20-1, the J call TRBJ1-2, with D perhaps TRBD1 (6 bases). This CDR3 comprises 14 residues. V lost 3 bases, J lost 8 bases, and 19 bases lay in between. Germline V gives CDR1 DFQATT, CDR2 SNEGSKA (reference sequence). CDR3 protein: CSASWDIPPSGYTF. CDR3 DNA sequence: TGCAGTGCTAGTTGGGACATTCCCCCGAGCGGCTACACCTTC.

The chain employs TRBV2 and TRBJ1-2; maybe TRBD1 (5 bases). Germline V gene lookup returns CDR1 SNHLY and CDR2 FYNNEI. This CDR3 is 14 amino acids long. V was clipped by 6 bases and J by 7 bases, with 18 bases between them. CDR3 loop: CASSQLGGAAGYTF. Written as DNA, the CDR3 is TGTGCCAGCAGCCAGCTAGGCGGGGCTGCTGGCTACACCTTC.

This clone was detected once. V gene TRBV13 combines with J gene TRBJ2-3, with 9 bases aligning to TRBD1. The CDR3 sequence is 16 residues long. Germline loops: CDR1 PRHDT, CDR2 FYEKMQ (reference sequence). V lost 2 bases to trimming and J lost 4 bases; unmatched junction nucleotides: 7. The CDR3 protein is CASSLIQGQGSDTQYF. CDR3 DNA sequence: TGTGCCAGCAGCTTAATCCAGGGACAGGGATCAGATACGCAGTATTTT.

The chain is built from TRBV19 and TRBJ1-1, with D perhaps matching TRBD1 (6 bases). Trimming pared 5 bases from V and 2 bases from J, leaving 12 bases between. CDR3 size: 14 residues. Germline loops: CDR1 LNHDA, CDR2 SQIVND (reference sequence). CDR3 in amino acids: CASSLQGINTEAFF. In nucleotides, the CDR3 is TGTGCCAGTAGTCTACAGGGTATAAACACTGAAGCTTTCTTT.

V usage is TRBV7-8 and J usage is TRBJ1-2; D unclear. The CDR3 is 15 residues long. The germline CDR1 and CDR2 sequences are SGHVS and FQNEAQ. The germline V and J ends were trimmed by 1 base and 2 bases, with 11 bases remaining between them. This CDR3 is CASSLEAGWNYGYTF. The CDR3, as DNA: TGTGCCAGCAGCTTAGAAGCGGGTTGGAACTATGGCTACACCTTC. The full variable domain, its missing parts supplied by reference TRBV7-8 and TRBJ1-2, is GAGVSQSPRYKVAKRGQDVALRCDPISGHVSLFWYQQALGQGPEFLTYFQNEAQLDKSGLPSDRFFAERPEGSVSTLKIQRTQQEDSAVYLCASSLEAGWNYGYTFGSGTRLTVV.

This rearrangement joins TRBV3-1 (or the pseudogene TRBV3-2) to TRBJ2-7; D gene ambiguous. The V end lost 4 bases, the J end lost 2 bases, and 12 bases lay between the germline ends. CDR3 length: 14 residues. Germline CDR1 and CDR2: LGHDT and YNNKEL (reference sequence). CDR3 bases: TGTGCCAGCAGCCCATTCGGGTCTGCCTACGAGCAGTACTTC. Its translation is CASSPFGSAYEQYF.